What follows describes a single T cell receptor beta chain. There are 17 residues in the CDR3. CDR1 is LNHDA, CDR2 SQIVND, per germline (reference sequence). V trimming: 6 bases; J trimming: 1 base; junction bases outside the gene matches: 11. Assay used: immunoSEQ multiplex PCR; TCRdb lists only in-frame clones, some missing. The data show tens of thousands of clones, 88% seen once. This entry comes from a study of OX40 agonist ivuxolimab in advanced cancers. Study summary: Over 30% of patients had received prior checkpoint inhibitor therapy.

The J gene is TRBJ2-2, the V gene TRBV19, with 7 bases fitting TRBD2. The material was CD4+ or CD8+ T cells sorted from blood, obtained in a trial of the OX40 agonist ivuxolimab. This sequence was found in an adult with an advanced solid tumor such as melanoma, head and neck, liver or kidney cancer. This chain's CDR3 is CASRPAGTKGNTGELFF. CDR3 sequence (DNA): TGTGCCAGTAGACCCGCCGGGACTAAGGGGAACACCGGGGAGCTGTTTTTT.